The next 21 T cell receptor beta chains were all read from a single sample in a study of blood T cell repertoires in COVID-19. Method: immunoSEQ multiplex PCR; TCRdb's copy keeps in-frame clones and lacks some. The repertoire has about 130,000 clones, about 79% of them found once; the top ten carry 3% to 3.5%. The material sequenced was peripheral blood. The source is an elderly woman with acute or convalescent COVID-19.

The V and J genes are TRBV7-3 and TRBJ2-1; 9 positions agree with TRBD1. Germline V gene lookup returns CDR1 SGHTA and CDR2 FQGTGA. Trimming took 5 bases from V and 8 from J; bases not matched to a gene: 7. The CDR3 covers 14 residues. The CDR3 is CASSKDRGSDEQFF. Here the CDR3 DNA reads TGTGCCAGCAGCAAGGACAGGGGTTCGGATGAGCAGTTCTTC.

The V and J genes are TRBV5-4 and TRBJ2-2; TRBD1 aligns across 9 bases. This CDR3 has 15 residues. Losses at the gene ends were 4 bases for V and 4 bases for J; bases not matched to a gene: 5. The V gene's germline CDR1 is SGHNT and CDR2 YYREEE (reference sequence). The CDR3 sequence: CASSVDRGGTGELFF. The CDR3 coding sequence is TGTGCCAGCAGCGTGGACAGGGGCGGCACCGGGGAGCTGTTTTTT.

This chain links TRBV6-5 with TRBJ1-2; D unclear. The ends were cut back, 7 bases at V and 6 bases at J, with 15 bases in the middle. CDR1 MNHEY and CDR2 SVGAGI come from the germline V gene. The CDR3 is 13 residues long. CDR3: CASTRTILDGYTF. The CDR3 DNA follows: TGTGCCAGCACTAGGACTATCCTCGATGGCTACACCTTC.

This CDR3 is CASSLSEIGELFF. CDR3 sequence (DNA): TGTGCCAGCAGCTTATCGGAGATCGGGGAGCTGTTTTTT. The chain combines TRBV7-7 with TRBJ2-2, with D unclear. The CDR3 contains 13 residues. V was cut by 2 bases and J by 7 bases, with 8 bases left in between. Germline CDR1 is SSHAT and CDR2 is FNYEAQ (reference sequence).

This clone appeared a single time. The genes are TRBV4-1 and TRBJ2-2, with 8 positions matching TRBD2. The J segment lost 4 bases and the V segment lost 0 bases, leaving 10 bases of the junction unmatched. This CDR3 contains 18 residues. Per germline, CDR1 MGHRA and CDR2 YSYEKL. This CDR3 reads CASSQDPSLSGATGELFF. CDR3 DNA sequence: TGCGCCAGCAGCCAAGATCCCTCTCTTAGCGGGGCCACCGGGGAGCTGTTTTTT.

The rearrangement uses TRBV9 and TRBJ2-1; 9 bases are shared with TRBD2. This CDR3 is 16 amino acids long. Unmatched junction bases numbered 7, after V lost 2 bases and J lost 4 bases. Looked up from germline, CDR1 is SGDLS and CDR2 is YYNGEE. The CDR3 here is CASSVQAGGVYNEQFF. The DNA for the CDR3 is TGTGCCAGCAGCGTCCAAGCGGGGGGAGTATACAATGAGCAGTTCTTC.

This CDR3 reads CASSSDRKQYF. The CDR3 nucleotides read TGTGCCAGCAGTTCAGACAGGAAGCAGTACTTC. The chain has TRBV27 and TRBJ2-7; tentative D call: TRBD1 (6 bases). CDR1 MNHEY and CDR2 SMNVEV come from the germline V gene (reference sequence). Trimming pared 4 bases from V and 8 bases from J, leaving 9 bases between. The CDR3 contains 11 residues.

This rearrangement joins TRBV6-5 to TRBJ1-6, with TRBD1 identical over 7 bases. Germline V CDR1 and CDR2: MNHEY, SVGAGI. The trim removed 0 bases at V and 7 bases at J, leaving 3 bases unmatched. This CDR3 has 15 residues. Here the CDR3 DNA reads TGTGCCAGCAGTTACTCGGGACAGCCCAATTCACCCCTCCACTTT. It is translated as CASSYSGQPNSPLHF.

The chain combines TRBV19 with TRBJ1-2; TRBD1 agrees at 9 bases. CDR3 length equals 13 residues. V lost 7 bases, J lost 6 bases, and 6 bases stayed unmatched. Germline V CDR1 and CDR2: LNHDA, SQIVND (reference sequence). The CDR3 coding sequence is TGTGCCAGTACCGGGACAGGGATCCATGGCTACACCTTC. It encodes CASTGTGIHGYTF.

The rearrangement uses TRBV7-3 and TRBJ2-5, with 8 bases lining up with TRBD1. The trim removed 4 bases at V and 5 bases at J, leaving 3 bases unmatched. The CDR3 sequence is 13 residues long. Per the germline V gene, CDR1 is SGHTA and CDR2 is FQGTGA. CDR3: CASSYDRGETQYF. The CDR3 nucleotides read TGTGCCAGCAGCTATGACAGGGGTGAGACCCAGTACTTC. The full variable domain, completed using reference TRBV7-3 and TRBJ2-5, is GAGVSQTPSNKVTEKGKYVELRCDPISGHTALYWYRQSLGQGPEFLIYFQGTGAADDSGLPNDRFFAVRPEGSVSTLKIQRTERGDSAVYLCASSYDRGETQYFGPGTRLLVL.

This chain links TRBV6-5 with TRBJ2-3; 10 bases align to TRBD1. Losses at the gene ends were 4 bases for V and 6 bases for J; bases not matched to a gene: 7. CDR1 and CDR2 from the germline V gene are MNHEY and SVGAGI. This CDR3 is built from 15 residues. The CDR3 DNA sequence: TGTGCCAGCAGTTCCGGACAGGGGGGCATGGATACGCAGTATTTT. Protein product: CASSSGQGGMDTQYF.

This clone was observed once. This chain links TRBV19 with TRBJ2-5, with TRBD1 as a possible D gene (6 bases). The V and J ends lost 10 bases and 2 bases respectively, with 11 bases between them. Germline CDR1 reads LNHDA; CDR2 reads SQIVND (reference sequence). There are 12 residues in the CDR3. In DNA form, the CDR3 reads TGTGCCACCGAGGACAGACAAGAGACCCAGTACTTC. Translating gives CATEDRQETQYF.

J is TRBJ2-7 and V is TRBV11-2; 7 nucleotides line up with TRBD1. V shed 0 bases and J 5 bases; nucleotides not matched to a gene: 4. This CDR3 comprises 14 residues. Germline V CDR1 and CDR2: SGHAT, FQNNGV. The CDR3 reads CASSLDRQGNEQYF. CDR3 sequence (DNA): TGTGCCAGCAGCTTAGATCGACAGGGTAACGAGCAGTACTTC.

The chain's CDR3 is CASSTEVVRSQPQHF. The CDR3, as DNA: TGTGCCAGTAGTACAGAGGTGGTCCGGAGTCAGCCCCAGCATTTT. V and J are TRBV19 and TRBJ1-5; D not certain. The CDR3 length is 15 residues. Germline V CDR1 and CDR2: LNHDA, SQIVND (reference sequence). V was pared by 4 bases and J by 6 bases, with 16 bases between.

The chain combines TRBV30 with TRBJ2-1, with 14 positions matching TRBD2. Germline V gene data show CDR1 as GTSNPN and CDR2 as SVGIG (reference sequence). There are 18 residues in the CDR3. V lost 2 bases, J lost 6 bases, and 12 bases stayed unmatched. CDR3 bases: TGTGCCTGGAGTAAGACTAGCGGGGGGGCCTTCGGTAGCAATGAGCAGTTCTTC. It encodes CAWSKTSGGAFGSNEQFF.

The chain has TRBV21-1 and TRBJ1-2; TRBD1 is the table's D call, not checked against the DNA. TRBV21-1 is a listed pseudogene. The CDR3 extends over 17 amino acids. CDR3 region: CASSLCWTGDSLLGYTF. In nucleotides, the CDR3 is TGTGCCAGCAGTCTATGTTGGACGGGGGACAGCCTTTTAGGCTACACCTTC.

The chain is built from TRBV20-1 and TRBJ2-7, with TRBD1 as a possible D gene (6 bases). Trimming shortened V by 6 bases and J by 4 bases, and 10 bases separated the two germline ends. Germline CDR1 and CDR2: DFQATT and SNEGSKA (reference sequence). CDR3 length equals 11 residues. DNA of the CDR3: TGCAGTGCAGTACAGGGTTACGAGCAGTACTTC. It is translated as CSAVQGYEQYF.

The CDR3 region has the DNA TGTGCCAGCAGCTTAGCCAGCGGGGTGACCTACAATGAGCAGTTCTTC. This codes for CASSLASGVTYNEQFF. The rearrangement uses TRBV7-2 and TRBJ2-1, with 7 bases matching TRBD2. The CDR3 spans 16 residues. Trimming cost V 0 bases and J 2 bases; bases outside gene matches: 4. Per the germline V gene, CDR1 is SGHTA and CDR2 is FQGNSA.

The chain links TRBV20-1 to TRBJ1-2; tentative D call: TRBD1 (5 bases). Germline CDR1 is DFQATT and CDR2 is SNEGSKA (reference sequence). The V and J ends lost 5 bases and 5 bases respectively, with 9 bases between them. CDR3 length equals 11 residues. CDR3 loop: CSAPQGYGYTF. CDR3 bases: TGCAGTGCTCCGCAGGGTTATGGCTACACCTTC.

The J gene is TRBJ2-1, the V gene TRBV7-3; possible D gene TRBD2, 6 bases. This CDR3 is built from 16 residues. Germline CDR1 SGHTA, CDR2 FQGTGA. V gave up 1 base and J gave up 5 bases, with 15 bases separating them. Here the CDR3 DNA reads TGTGCCAGCAGCTTAAATGGCGGGGCACTCAACAATGAGCAGTTCTTC. Amino acid sequence: CASSLNGGALNNEQFF.

The chain combines TRBV10-3 with TRBJ1-5, with a weak D call TRBD1 (6 bases). The CDR3 sequence is 16 residues long. Between the trimmed V and J ends, which lost 0 bases and 11 bases, there was a span of 20 bases. Germline-derived CDR1 and CDR2 are ENHRY and SYGVKD. This CDR3 reads CAISESTGGRGGAQHF. The CDR3 DNA reads as TGTGCCATCAGTGAGTCGACAGGCGGTAGGGGGGGAGCCCAGCATTTT.